The entry that follows covers one TCR beta chain sequence. Its antigen is as yet unknown. CD8 cells regarded as naive lacked CD45RO, were positively chosen for CCR7, and omitted terminally differentiated effector memory CD45RA+ cells. Profiled with immunoSEQ multiplex PCR; TCRdb holds only in-frame clones, not every one. The sample has about 2 million clones, just under 95% seen once; the top ten hold roughly 1.1%. This record comes from a study of shared clonotypes between healthy human individuals. Study-level information: CD8 memory received one plate per donor, CD8 naive two, CD4 memory three and CD4 naive three.

Whole-study results and caveats: The sampled material consisted only of blood, and tissue repertoires are likely to differ. It was the non-shared clonotypes that had lower generation probabilities than clonotypes shared by all four donors. Larger richness was generally estimated for naive than memory subsets.

This receptor was identified in a man between 18 and 35 years old in good health. Input material: naive CD8+ T cells sorted from blood.

The CDR3 nucleotides are TGTGCCAGCGGCGCGTCTAATTACGAGCAGTACTTC. Translating gives CASGASNYEQYF. The chain couples TRBV27 to TRBJ2-7; D gene unclear. Germline V gene data show CDR1 as MNHEY and CDR2 as SMNVEV (reference sequence). CDR3 length: 12 amino acids. V lost 8 bases to trimming and J lost 4 bases, with 12 bases between them.